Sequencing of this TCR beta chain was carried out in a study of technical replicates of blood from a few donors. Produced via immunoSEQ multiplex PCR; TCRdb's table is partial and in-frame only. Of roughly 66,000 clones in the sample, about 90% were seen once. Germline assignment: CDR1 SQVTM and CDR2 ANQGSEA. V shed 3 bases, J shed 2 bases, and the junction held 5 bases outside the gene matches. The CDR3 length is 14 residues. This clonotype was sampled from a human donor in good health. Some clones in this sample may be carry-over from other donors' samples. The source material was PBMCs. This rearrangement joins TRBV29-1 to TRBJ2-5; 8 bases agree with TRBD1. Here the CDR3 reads CSVEGQVVQETQYF. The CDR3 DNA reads TGCAGCGTTGAGGGACAGGTCGTACAAGAGACCCAGTACTTC.